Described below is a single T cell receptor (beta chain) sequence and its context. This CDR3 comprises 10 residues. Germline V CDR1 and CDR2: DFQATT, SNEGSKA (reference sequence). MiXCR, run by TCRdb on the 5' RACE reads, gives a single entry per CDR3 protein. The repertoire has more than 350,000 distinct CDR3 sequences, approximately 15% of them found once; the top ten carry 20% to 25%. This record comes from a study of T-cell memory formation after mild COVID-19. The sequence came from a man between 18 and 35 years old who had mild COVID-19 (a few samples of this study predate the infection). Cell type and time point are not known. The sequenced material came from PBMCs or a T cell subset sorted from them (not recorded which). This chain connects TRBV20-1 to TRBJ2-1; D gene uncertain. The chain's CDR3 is CTPQNNEQFF. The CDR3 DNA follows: TGCACCCCTCAAAACAATGAGCAGTTCTTC.